This T cell receptor (beta chain) was retrieved from a study of T cells in Graves' hyperthyroidism and ophthalmopathy. The study's findings and limits: Prediction of ophthalmopathy progression came a median about 6 months pre-onset. Most expanded thyroid clonotypes above 0.001 also appeared in blood.

V was trimmed by 2 bases and J by 5 bases, leaving 15 bases between them. The CDR3 is 15 residues long. The germline V gene has CDR1 MNHEY and CDR2 SVGEGT. This clonotype was seen at least ten times. Its antigen is as yet unknown. TCR beta CDR3 regions were amplified from RNA. The HTBI primer set drove a first-round RT-PCR of the TCR CDR3. TCRdb processed the multiplex PCR reads anew with MiXCR; each CDR3 protein has one entry. The sample lists about 360,000 distinct CDR3 sequences, over 10% occurring once. Uncontrolled infection, other autoimmune disease, pregnancy and lactation each barred patients from inclusion. Thyroid ultrasound, orbital computed tomography, clinical symptoms, and serum thyroxine and TRAb underpinned diagnoses.

The V call is TRBV6-2 or TRBV6-3, the J call TRBJ2-5; possibly TRBD2 for D (5 bases). Material for sequencing was blood. The TCR comes from a woman aged 18-29 years with Graves' hyperthyroidism. The CDR3 sequence is CASSYGLADWETQYF. CDR3 coding DNA: TGTGCCAGCAGTTACGGGCTAGCCGATTGGGAGACCCAGTACTTC.